Ten or more counts support the clone carrying this T cell receptor (beta chain). Its antigen is unknown. Authors of the study amplified TCR beta CDR3 regions from RNA transcripts. Initially, a first-round RT-PCR of the TCR CDR3 employed the HTBI primer set. TCRdb reanalysed the multiplex PCR reads using MiXCR and keeps one entry per CDR3 protein. The sample includes 600,000 to 800,000 distinct CDR3 sequences, just over 35% of them seen just once. The data are from a study of T cells in Graves' hyperthyroidism and ophthalmopathy. Background on the study: At initial diagnosis, before any treatment had begun, peripheral blood was obtained. The study, taken as a whole, reports: The blood repertoire included most of the expanded thyroid clonotypes above 0.001.

It was around 11 ml of fresh peripheral blood that supplied the PBMCs. Per germline, CDR1 PRHDT and CDR2 FYEKMQ (reference sequence). Trimming removed 0 bases from V and 2 bases from J, with 7 bases in between. This CDR3 has 14 amino acids. Sequencing input: blood. The TCR comes from a woman aged 40 to 55 with Graves' hyperthyroidism. The rearrangement joins TRBV13 to TRBJ2-5; D gene ambiguous. Here the CDR3 DNA reads TGTGCCAGCAGCTTAGGGGCGGATCAAGAGACCCAGTACTTC. Protein: CASSLGADQETQYF. Full variable domain (outside the CDR3, taken from reference TRBV13 and TRBJ2-5): AAGVIQSPRHLIKEKRETATLKCYPIPRHDTVYWYQQGPGQDPQFLISFYEKMQSDKGSIPDRFSAQQFSDYHSELNMSSLELGDSALYFCASSLGADQETQYFGPGTRLLVL.